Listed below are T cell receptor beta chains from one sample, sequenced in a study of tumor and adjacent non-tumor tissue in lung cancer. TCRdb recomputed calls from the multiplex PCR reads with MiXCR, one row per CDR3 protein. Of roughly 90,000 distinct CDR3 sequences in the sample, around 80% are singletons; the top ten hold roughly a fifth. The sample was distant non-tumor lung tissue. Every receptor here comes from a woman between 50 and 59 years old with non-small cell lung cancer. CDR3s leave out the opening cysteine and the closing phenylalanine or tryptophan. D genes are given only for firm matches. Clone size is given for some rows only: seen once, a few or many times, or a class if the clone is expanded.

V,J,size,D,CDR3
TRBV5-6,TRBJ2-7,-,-,ASNLEGHEQY
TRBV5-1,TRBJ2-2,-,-,VSSRAGELF
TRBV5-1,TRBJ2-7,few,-,ASSLPRDPSEQY
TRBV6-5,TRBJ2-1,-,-,ASTVTRSSYDEQF
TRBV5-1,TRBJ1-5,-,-,ACRGDGSNQPQH
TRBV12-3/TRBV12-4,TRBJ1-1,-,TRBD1,AGEGAGNTEAF
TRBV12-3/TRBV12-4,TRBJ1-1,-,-,ASSFTGRWTEAF
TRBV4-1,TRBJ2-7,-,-,ASSQQGGGYDQY
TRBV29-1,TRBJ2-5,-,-,SVELCGVPREETQY
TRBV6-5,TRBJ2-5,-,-,AISRPGQETQY
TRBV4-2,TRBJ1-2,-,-,GSSPECTGRSVGYT
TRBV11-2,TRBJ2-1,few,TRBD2,ASSLRDYYNEQF
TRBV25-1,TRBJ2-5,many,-,ASSEGRTLSETQY
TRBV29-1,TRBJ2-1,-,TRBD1,NADGTGAVEQF
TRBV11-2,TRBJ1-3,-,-,ASSACMKSGNTTY
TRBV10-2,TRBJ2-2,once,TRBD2,ASSELAGTGELF
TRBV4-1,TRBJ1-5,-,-,ASSQVTGSNQPRH
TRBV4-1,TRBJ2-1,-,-,ASSSPRTEQF
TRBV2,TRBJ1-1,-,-,ASSTDESEAF
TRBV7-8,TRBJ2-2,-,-,ASSLAGRGETGELF
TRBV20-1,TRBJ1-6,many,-,SAREYGGQNSPLH
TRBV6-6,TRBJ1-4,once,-,ASGVGADEKLF
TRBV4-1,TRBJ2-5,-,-,ANSQEQQEGQETQY
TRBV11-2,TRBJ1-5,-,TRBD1,AGSLEGADQPLH
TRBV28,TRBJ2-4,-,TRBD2,ATGLVGEPTKNIQY
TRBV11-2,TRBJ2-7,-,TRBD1,ARRLVRDSYEQC
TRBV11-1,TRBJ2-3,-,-,AGSSGFFGTDMQY
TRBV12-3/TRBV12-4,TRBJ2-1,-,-,ANRKLGLINPSGQF
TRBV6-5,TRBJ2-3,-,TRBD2,ASSYWLADTKTQY
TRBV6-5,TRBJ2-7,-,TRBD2,ASSRAMTSGVPYERY
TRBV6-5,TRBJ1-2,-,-,ASNQGAERGFFGYT
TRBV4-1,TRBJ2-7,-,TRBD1,ASRPTGTGHEQY
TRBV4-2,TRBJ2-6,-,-,VSSQGLGLSVGGANVLT
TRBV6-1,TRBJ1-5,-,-,ASRTGPGLRQSQH
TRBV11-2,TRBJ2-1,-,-,ASSMDAFNEQF
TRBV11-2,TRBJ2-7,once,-,ANSMTDTGYEQY
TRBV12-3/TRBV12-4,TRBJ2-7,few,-,ASSSRQEGFYEQY
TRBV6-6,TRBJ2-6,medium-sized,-,ASRLGSSGANVLT
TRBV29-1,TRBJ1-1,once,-,GIVETSTEVF
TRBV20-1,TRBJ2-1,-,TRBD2,SARAGTSVPEQF
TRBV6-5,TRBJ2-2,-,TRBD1,ASGDSTGGVRGELF
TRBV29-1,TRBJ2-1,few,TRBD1,NVDSSGQGRGEQF
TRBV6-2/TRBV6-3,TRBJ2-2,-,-,ASKRYLVGVANIGELF
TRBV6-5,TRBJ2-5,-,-,ASSYGENQY
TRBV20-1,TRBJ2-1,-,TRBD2,SARGVHAREGLNEQF
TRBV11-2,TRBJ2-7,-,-,ASSLSGGVQY
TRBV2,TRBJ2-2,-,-,ASSTGRNTGELF
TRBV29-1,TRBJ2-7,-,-,SVVGEVGGVLYEQC
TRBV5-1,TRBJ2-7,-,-,ASTSSEGPPTYKQY
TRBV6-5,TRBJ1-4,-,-,ASRLIWEGPEKLF
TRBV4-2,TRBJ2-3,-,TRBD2,ASSKGSGTTIYTQY
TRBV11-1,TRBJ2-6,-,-,TSSPPVRSEANVLT
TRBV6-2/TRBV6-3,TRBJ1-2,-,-,ASSYVRGVSNGYT
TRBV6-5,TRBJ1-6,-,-,TSSYSAGQGGSPLH
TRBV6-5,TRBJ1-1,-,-,VSSSEPRWSEAF
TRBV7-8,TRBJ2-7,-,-,ARTSLTGEEWEQY
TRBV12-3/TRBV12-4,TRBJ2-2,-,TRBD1,AGSLGTETNARGLF
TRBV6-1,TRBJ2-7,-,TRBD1,TSTLLRDRVYERY
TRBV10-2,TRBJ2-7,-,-,ASNESDNFYDQY